What follows is one T cell receptor beta chain and its context. The V and J ends lost 2 bases and 2 bases respectively, with 10 bases between them. The CDR3 totals 14 residues. Germline V gene sequence: CDR1 MNHEY, CDR2 SVGEGT. The data stem from a study of T cells after yellow fever vaccination. 5'RACE template switching generated TCR cDNA, adding a universal primer site and UMIs. Via MiXCR, TCRdb re-called the 5' RACE reads, giving one row per CDR3 protein. The data contain a few hundred thousand distinct CDR3 sequences, 6.9% of them singletons. The sequence was obtained from a man aged 25 to 40 who received the YFV17D yellow fever vaccine. Sequenced here: CD4+ T cells sorted from PBMCs, sampled 15 days after the yellow fever booster vaccination. The gene calls are TRBV6-2 or TRBV6-3 and TRBJ2-7; no clear D gene. The DNA of the CDR3 is TGTGCCAGCAGTTACCCTGGGAAAACCTACGAGCAGTACTTC. Translation gives CASSYPGKTYEQYF.